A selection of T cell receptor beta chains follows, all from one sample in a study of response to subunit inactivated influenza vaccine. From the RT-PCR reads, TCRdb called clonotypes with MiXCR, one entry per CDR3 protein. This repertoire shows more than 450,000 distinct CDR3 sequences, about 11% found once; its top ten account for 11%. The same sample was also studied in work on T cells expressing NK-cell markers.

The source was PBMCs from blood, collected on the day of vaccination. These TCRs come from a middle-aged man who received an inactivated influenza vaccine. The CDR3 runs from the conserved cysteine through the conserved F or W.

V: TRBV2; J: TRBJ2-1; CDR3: CASGRLAGTYNEQFF
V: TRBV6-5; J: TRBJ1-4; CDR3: CASSYSRGASNEKLFF
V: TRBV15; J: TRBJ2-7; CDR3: CATSSPGQGNEQYF
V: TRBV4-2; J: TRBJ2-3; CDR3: CASSASGGTDTQYF
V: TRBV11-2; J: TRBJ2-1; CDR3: CASSLGRHFTYNEQFF
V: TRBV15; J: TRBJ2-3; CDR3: CATSRDAYTDTQYF
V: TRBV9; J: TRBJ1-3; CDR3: CASSVNTVGNTIYF
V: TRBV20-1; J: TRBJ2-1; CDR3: CSARDPAGSYNEQFF
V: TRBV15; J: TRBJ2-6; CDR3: CATTSSGANVLTF
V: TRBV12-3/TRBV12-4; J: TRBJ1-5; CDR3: CASRSDREGDQPQHF